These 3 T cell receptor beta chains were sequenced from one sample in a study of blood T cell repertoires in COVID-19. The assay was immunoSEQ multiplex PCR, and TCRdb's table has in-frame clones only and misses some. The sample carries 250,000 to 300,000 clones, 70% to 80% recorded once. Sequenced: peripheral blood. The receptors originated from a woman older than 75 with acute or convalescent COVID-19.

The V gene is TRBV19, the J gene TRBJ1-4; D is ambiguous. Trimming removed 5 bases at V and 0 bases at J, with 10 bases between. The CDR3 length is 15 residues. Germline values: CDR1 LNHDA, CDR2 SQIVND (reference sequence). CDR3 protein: CASSLNRATNEKLFF. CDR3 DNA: TGTGCCAGTAGTCTCAACAGAGCAACTAATGAAAAACTGTTTTTT.

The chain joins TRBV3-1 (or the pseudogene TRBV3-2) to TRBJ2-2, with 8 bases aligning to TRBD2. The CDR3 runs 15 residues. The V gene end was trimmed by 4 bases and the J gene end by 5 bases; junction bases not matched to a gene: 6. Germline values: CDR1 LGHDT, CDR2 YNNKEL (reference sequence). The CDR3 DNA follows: TGTGCCAGCAGCCTCGGGGGGGCCGCTACCGGGGAGCTGTTTTTT. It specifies CASSLGGAATGELFF.

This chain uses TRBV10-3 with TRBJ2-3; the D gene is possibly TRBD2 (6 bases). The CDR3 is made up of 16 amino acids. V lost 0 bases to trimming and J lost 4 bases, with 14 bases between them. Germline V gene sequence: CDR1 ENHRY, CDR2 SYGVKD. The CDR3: CAISESRGSRSDTQYF. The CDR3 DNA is TGTGCCATCAGTGAGTCGCGGGGATCCCGCTCAGATACGCAGTATTTT.